These 22 T cell receptor beta chains came from one sample sequenced in a study of liver allograft versus peripheral blood T cells. Study-wide context: The authors compared T cell receptor repertoires in transplanted livers with those in the peripheral blood of recipients.

Using its own MiXCR run on the reads, TCRdb lists one record per CDR3 protein. The repertoire holds 10,000 to 15,000 distinct CDR3 sequences, with under 30% as singletons. The receptors here all came from a human patient who had a liver transplant. Part of the T cell pool may stem from the graft donor.

This clonotype rates as medium-sized. This chain connects TRBV18 to TRBJ1-1, with no clear D. Germline-derived CDR1 and CDR2 are KGHSH and LQKENI. This CDR3 contains 13 residues. The V end lost 1 base, the J end lost 7 bases, and 10 bases lay between the germline ends. The CDR3 is CASSPLGAGEAFF. The CDR3 DNA is TGTGCCAGCTCACCACTTGGAGCGGGTGAAGCTTTCTTT.

By sample share, this clonotype is medium-sized (0.01 to 0.1%). The gene calls are TRBV29-1 and TRBJ2-2; 7 nucleotides match TRBD2. The junction had 3 bases not matched to a gene; V was cut back by 4 bases and J by 4 bases. The CDR3 consists of 13 residues. Germline-derived CDR1 and CDR2 are SQVTM and ANQGSEA. As DNA, the CDR3 is TGCAGCGTTGGCGGGAGAGGCACCGGGGAGCTGTTTTTT. This encodes CSVGGRGTGELFF.

This clonotype was counted ten times or more. V is TRBV18 and J is TRBJ2-1; D is perhaps TRBD1 (6 bases). The V and J ends lost 3 bases and 10 bases respectively, with 13 bases between them. The CDR3 spans 13 residues. Germline-derived CDR1 and CDR2 are KGHSH and LQKENI. CDR3 sequence: CASSPAGAREQFF. DNA for the CDR3: TGTGCCAGCTCACCGGCAGGGGCCAGGGAGCAGTTCTTC.

A few counts support this clonotype. The rearrangement uses TRBV7-9 and TRBJ2-2; 10 nucleotides align to TRBD2. The germline V gene encodes CDR1 SEHNR and CDR2 FQNEAQ (reference sequence). This CDR3 has 15 residues. The V gene end was trimmed by 5 bases and the J gene end by 5 bases; junction bases not matched to a gene: 5. The CDR3 DNA is TGTGCCAGCAGCCCGATAGCGGGGGGTACCGGGGAGCTGTTTTTT. This encodes CASSPIAGGTGELFF.

The rearrangement links TRBV27 to TRBJ2-7; no firm D call. V lost 4 bases and J 0 bases, leaving 10 bases between the germline ends. The CDR3 runs 14 residues. The germline V gene encodes CDR1 MNHEY and CDR2 SMNVEV (reference sequence). CDR3 region: CASSSALSSYEQYF. Written as DNA, the CDR3 is TGTGCCAGCAGTTCTGCCCTAAGCTCCTACGAGCAGTACTTC.

This clonotype is medium-sized by share. This chain uses TRBV10-3 with TRBJ2-7; D may be TRBD1 (6 bases). Germline V gene sequence: CDR1 ENHRY, CDR2 SYGVKD. This CDR3 comprises 14 residues. V gave up 6 bases and J gave up 0 bases, with 12 bases separating them. CDR3 sequence reads: CAIRGRGSSYEQYF. As DNA, the CDR3 is TGTGCCATCAGGGGCAGGGGAAGCTCCTACGAGCAGTACTTC.

The chain combines TRBV5-4 with TRBJ2-7; maybe TRBD1 (6 bases). Germline loops: CDR1 SGHNT, CDR2 YYREEE (reference sequence). The CDR3 covers 14 residues. Deletions cut 4 bases from V and 2 bases from J, with 13 bases between. The CDR3 DNA sequence: TGTGCCAGCAGCCCAGGGGACGCAACCTACGAGCAGTACTTC. Protein sequence: CASSPGDATYEQYF.

This clonotype ranks as medium-sized. This chain connects TRBV6-1 to TRBJ1-1; 7 bases align to TRBD1. The CDR3 sequence is 15 residues long. V lost 6 bases to trimming and J lost 2 bases; unmatched junction nucleotides: 9. The V gene's germline CDR1 is MNHNS and CDR2 SASEGT. The CDR3: CASREGAGVNTEAFF. The CDR3 bases are TGTGCCAGCAGGGAGGGGGCGGGAGTCAACACTGAAGCTTTCTTT.

The chain has TRBV13 and TRBJ1-1; no reliable D call. The CDR3 runs to 14 residues. The germline V gene encodes CDR1 PRHDT and CDR2 FYEKMQ (reference sequence). Deletions cut 4 bases from V and 3 bases from J, with 12 bases between. CDR3 bases: TGTGCCAGCAGCTCCTCAGGAACAGACACTGAAGCTTTCTTT. Translating it yields CASSSSGTDTEAFF.

About this clonotype itself: One base away lies a much larger clone, so this may be a sequencing read error. The chain carries TRBV19 and TRBJ1-5, with D maybe TRBD1 (6 bases). CDR3 length equals 16 residues. Per the germline V gene, CDR1 is LNHDA and CDR2 is SQIVND (reference sequence). CDR3 DNA sequence: TGTGCCAGTAGTATGGCCGGGCAGGGGTCTAATAAGCCCCAGAATTTT. It encodes CASSMAGQGSNKPQNF.

This clonotype came up a few times. This chain connects TRBV20-1 to TRBJ2-1; 12 bases agree with TRBD2. V shed 6 bases, J shed 5 bases, and the junction held 8 bases outside the gene matches. From germline, CDR1 is DFQATT and CDR2 SNEGSKA (reference sequence). The CDR3 runs to 15 residues. The CDR3 loop is CSATRTSGANNEQFF. The CDR3 nucleotides are TGCAGTGCCACCCGGACTAGCGGGGCTAACAATGAGCAGTTCTTC.

The chain links TRBV24-1 to TRBJ1-2, with TRBD1 matching over 7 bases. This CDR3 comprises 14 residues. The germline V gene has CDR1 KGHDR and CDR2 SFDVKD. Germline trimming cut 2 bases from V and 2 bases from J; bases unmatched to any gene: 1. This CDR3 reads CATSDSTGNYGYTF. The CDR3 DNA reads TGTGCCACCAGTGATTCGACAGGGAACTATGGCTACACCTTC.

Only one count was recorded for this clonotype. This chain links TRBV29-1 with TRBJ2-7, with TRBD2 matching 8 bases. V dropped 7 bases and J dropped 4; count of bases not matched to a gene: 9. The CDR3 runs 13 residues. Germline CDR1 SQVTM, CDR2 ANQGSEA. The DNA for the CDR3 is TGCAGCGCAGTAGCGGGATTGCGGTACGAGCAGTACTTC. Translation gives CSAVAGLRYEQYF.

This clonotype was detected a few times. CDR3 DNA: TGCAGTACCACTAGCGGGAGACTTAGGGATGAGCAGTTCTTC. Amino acids: CSTTSGRLRDEQFF. V is TRBV20-1 and J is TRBJ2-1; 11 bases align to TRBD2. CDR1 is DFQATT, CDR2 SNEGSKA, per germline (reference sequence). This CDR3 contains 14 residues. V trimming: 8 bases; J trimming: 8 bases; junction bases outside the gene matches: 11.

This clonotype is medium-sized by share. CDR3 nucleotide sequence: TGTGCCAGCAGTTACAGGGAAGACTATGGCTACACCTTC. Its translation is CASSYREDYGYTF. This sequence joins TRBV6-6 and TRBJ1-2, with D uncertain. CDR1 is MNHNY, CDR2 SVGAGI, per germline (reference sequence). The length of the CDR3 is 13 residues. The germline V and J ends were trimmed by 2 bases and 3 bases, with 7 bases remaining between them.

This clonotype counts as medium-sized (0.01 to 0.1%). The V and J genes are TRBV29-1 and TRBJ2-1, with 10 bases aligning to TRBD2. Germline values: CDR1 SQVTM, CDR2 ANQGSEA. With 5 bases clipped from V and 1 base from J, the junction kept 8 bases outside the gene matches. The CDR3 runs 16 residues. The CDR3: CSVRSSGSRSYNEQFF. The CDR3 DNA follows: TGCAGCGTTCGGTCTAGCGGGAGTAGGTCCTACAATGAGCAGTTCTTC.

This clonotype counts as medium-sized. The chain has TRBV19 and TRBJ1-4; 9 bases map to TRBD1. V lost 6 bases to trimming and J lost 7 bases; unmatched junction nucleotides: 9. The CDR3 sequence is 15 residues long. CDR1 is LNHDA, CDR2 SQIVND, per germline (reference sequence). The CDR3 spells CASRNTGTGTEKLFF. CDR3 DNA sequence: TGTGCCAGTAGGAACACCGGGACAGGGACTGAAAAACTGTTTTTT.

The rearrangement links TRBV25-1 to TRBJ1-2; D gene ambiguous. The CDR3 totals 13 residues. CDR1 and CDR2 (germline): MGHDK, SYGVNS. The V end was cut by 4 bases, the J end by 10 bases, with 16 bases between. The CDR3 loop is CASSVGAGPTYTF. CDR3 nucleotide sequence: TGTGCCAGCAGTGTAGGAGCAGGACCCACCTACACCTTC.

J is TRBJ1-2 and V is TRBV27, with D hard to call. V was trimmed by 3 bases and J by 1 base, leaving 12 bases between them. The CDR3 sequence is 15 residues long. Germline assignment: CDR1 MNHEY and CDR2 SMNVEV (reference sequence). CDR3 DNA: TGTGCCAGCAGTTTCACTGCAGGCCGTAACTATGGCTACACCTTC. Translated, it gives CASSFTAGRNYGYTF.

This clonotype showed up just a few times. The rearrangement uses TRBV28 and TRBJ2-7, with D possibly called TRBD1 or TRBD2 (5 bases each). Germline values: CDR1 MDHEN, CDR2 SYDVKM. V gave up 6 bases and J gave up 2 bases, with 17 bases separating them. The CDR3 is made up of 15 amino acids. The CDR3 DNA follows: TGTGCCAGCAGGGAGACCGGGACGCAAACCTACGAGCAGTACTTC. It encodes CASRETGTQTYEQYF.

In its sample, this clonotype ranks as medium-sized (0.01 to 0.1%). This CDR3 is CASSGLGGTYNEQFF. CDR3 nucleotide sequence: TGTGCCAGCAGTGGCCTGGGGGGGACCTACAATGAGCAGTTCTTC. The rearrangement links TRBV6-5 to TRBJ2-1, with 7 bases that match TRBD2. This CDR3 has 15 amino acids. CDR1 is MNHEY, CDR2 SVGAGI, per germline. After removal of 5 bases from V and 2 bases from J, the junction contained 6 bases not matched to a gene.

This clonotype was seen just once. The gene calls are TRBV18 and TRBJ1-3; D remains unclear. The CDR3 contains 16 residues. V was clipped by 3 bases and J by 0 bases, with 12 bases between them. The germline CDR1 and CDR2 sequences are KGHSH and LQKENI. The CDR3 DNA follows: TGTGCCAGCTCACCGACAAACAGCCTCTCTGGAAACACCATATATTTT. It codes for CASSPTNSLSGNTIYF.